In its sample, the clone carrying this T cell receptor (beta chain) was seen a few times. The data stem from a study of T-cell memory formation after mild COVID-19. In TCRdb, the 5' RACE reads were re-called with MiXCR into one record per CDR3 protein. Of 530,000 or so distinct CDR3 sequences listed, roughly 17% are singletons. After removal of 5 bases from V and 3 bases from J, the junction contained 6 bases not matched to a gene. Germline CDR1 and CDR2: LNHDA and SQIVND (reference sequence). The CDR3 has 14 amino acids. The sequencing input was PBMCs or a T cell subset sorted from them (not recorded which). This receptor was identified in an adult woman who had mild COVID-19 (a few samples of this study predate the infection). Cell type and time point are not known. J is TRBJ1-1 and V is TRBV19; 7 bases line up with TRBD1. The CDR3 reads CASSQTGFYTEAFF. The CDR3 region has the DNA TGTGCCAGTAGTCAGACAGGGTTCTACACTGAAGCTTTCTTT. Complete variable domain (other parts from reference TRBV19 and TRBJ1-1): DGGITQSPKYLFRKEGQNVTLSCEQNLNHDAMYWYRQDPGQGLRLIYYSQIVNDFQKGDIAEGYSVSREKKESFPLTVTSAQKNPTAFYLCASSQTGFYTEAFFGQGTRLTVV.